The 24 T cell receptor beta chains reported below all come from one sample, sequenced in a study of breast tumors, draining lymph nodes, adjacent tissues. TCRdb used MiXCR to reprocess the multiplex PCR reads, holding one entry per CDR3 protein. The sample holds more than 10,000 distinct CDR3 sequences, 45% to 55% seen once. The sample consisted of tumor-adjacent breast tissue. The receptors were gathered from a female donor with breast cancer. Some clones in this sample may be carry-over from other donors' samples.

This chain connects TRBV15 to TRBJ2-1; D uncertain. The CDR3 runs 13 residues. Trimming cost V 0 bases and J 7 bases, with 7 bases left between them. CDR1 is LNHNV and CDR2 is YYDKDF in the germline V gene (reference sequence). The DNA for the CDR3 is TGTGCCACCAGCAGAGATCCCGGGAATGAGCAGTTCTTC. This codes for CATSRDPGNEQFF.

The genes are TRBV20-1 and TRBJ1-5; D possibly corresponds to TRBD1 (5 bases). Germline-derived CDR1 and CDR2 are DFQATT and SNEGSKA (reference sequence). This CDR3 is 13 amino acids long. V was shortened by 3 bases and J by 6 bases, with 12 bases between the two germline ends. The CDR3 loop reads CSASRLQGQPQHF. CDR3 nucleotides: TGCAGTGCTAGTCGTCTGCAGGGTCAGCCCCAGCATTTT.

This clonotype has ten or more counts. A much larger clone lies one base from this, so it may be a read error. This chain connects TRBV7-8 to TRBJ2-3; 8 bases are shared with TRBD2. Germline assignment: CDR1 SGHVS and CDR2 FQNEAQ. The CDR3 totals 18 residues. CDR3 amino acids: CASSLTGLDLAGTHTQYF. The CDR3, as DNA: TGTGCCAGCAGCTTAACTGGACTGGATCTAGCGGGCACACATACGCAGTATTTT.

This clonotype has at least ten counts. The chain is built from TRBV7-3 and TRBJ2-1; either TRBD1 or TRBD2 may fit D (6 bases each). Trimming shortened V by 1 base and J by 10 bases, and 11 bases separated the two germline ends. CDR1 and CDR2 from the germline V gene are SGHTA and FQGTGA. The CDR3 sequence is 13 residues long. CDR3: CASSLRGATEQFF. The CDR3 DNA reads TGTGCCAGCAGCTTAAGGGGGGCTACGGAGCAGTTCTTC.

J is TRBJ1-1 and V is TRBV5-6; perhaps TRBD1 as D (6 bases). Trimming removed 1 base from V and 10 bases from J, with 8 bases in between. CDR1 and CDR2 from the germline V gene are SGHDT and YYEEEE. This CDR3 region has 11 residues. DNA for the CDR3: TGTGCCAGCAGCTTGCGGGGGGCAGCTTTCTTT. Encoded protein: CASSLRGAAFF.

This rearrangement joins TRBV20-1 to TRBJ1-5; unclear D gene. V lost 6 bases and J lost 2, with 17 bases in between. This CDR3 spans 15 amino acids. CDR1 is DFQATT, CDR2 SNEGSKA, per germline (reference sequence). This CDR3 reads CSANRAGERNQPQHF. The CDR3 region has the DNA TGCAGTGCAAACCGGGCAGGAGAACGCAATCAGCCCCAGCATTTT.

This chain links TRBV20-1 with TRBJ2-1, with TRBD2 matching over 11 bases. Germline loops: CDR1 DFQATT, CDR2 SNEGSKA (reference sequence). Germline trimming cut 2 bases from V and 5 bases from J; bases unmatched to any gene: 8. The CDR3 runs 16 residues. The chain's CDR3 is CSARRFSGRAHNEQFF. The CDR3 coding sequence is TGCAGTGCTAGACGATTTAGCGGGAGGGCCCACAATGAGCAGTTCTTC.

This clonotype is categorized as medium-sized. This sequence joins TRBV7-3 and TRBJ2-1, with a possible D match to TRBD1 (5 bases). Germline V gene data show CDR1 as SGHTA and CDR2 as FQGTGA. The CDR3 contains 12 residues. V was pared by 3 bases and J by 7 bases, with 7 bases between. CDR3 residues: CASSLSGNEQFF. The DNA of the CDR3 is TGTGCCAGCAGCTTGTCAGGGAATGAGCAGTTCTTC.

Within the sample, this clonotype is medium-sized (0.01 to 0.1%). The V call is TRBV19, the J call TRBJ1-6; D remains unclear. Trimming took off 5 bases at V and 7 bases at J, with 12 bases between the two ends. Looked up from germline, CDR1 is LNHDA and CDR2 is SQIVND (reference sequence). CDR3 length: 14 residues. CDR3 DNA: TGTGCCAGTAGTGAACGGACGGGCAATTCACCCCTCCACTTT. Amino acids: CASSERTGNSPLHF.

The chain joins TRBV20-1 to TRBJ1-4, with D tentatively TRBD1 (5 bases). The V gene's germline CDR1 is DFQATT and CDR2 SNEGSKA (reference sequence). The CDR3 contains 11 residues. V lost 6 bases and J lost 7, with 9 bases in between. CDR3 residues: CSAWGSEKLFF. CDR3 sequence (DNA): TGCAGTGCGTGGGGCAGTGAAAAACTGTTTTTT.

Ten or more counts support this clonotype. A read error may be the cause here, since a much bigger clone is one base away. The chain couples TRBV12-3 or TRBV12-4 to TRBJ1-5; D is undetermined. This CDR3 is 13 amino acids long. The V end lost 4 bases, the J end lost 5 bases, and 9 bases lay between the germline ends. The CDR3 loop is CASSCSGDQPQHF. The CDR3 region has the DNA TGTGCCAGCAGTTGCTCCGGGGATCAGCCCCAGCATTTT.

This rearrangement joins TRBV5-4 to TRBJ2-3; the D gene is possibly TRBD1 (5 bases). Deletions cut 0 bases from V and 0 bases from J, with 5 bases between. The length of the CDR3 is 14 residues. Germline V gives CDR1 SGHNT, CDR2 YYREEE (reference sequence). This chain's CDR3 is CASSLDRSTDTQYF. The CDR3 DNA reads TGTGCCAGCAGCTTGGACAGGAGCACAGATACGCAGTATTTT.

This clonotype was detected ten times or more. A much larger clone lies one base from this, so it may be a read error. The chain joins TRBV20-1 to TRBJ2-3; the match to TRBD2 covers 13 bases. In germline, CDR1 is DFQATT, CDR2 SNEGSKA (reference sequence). V dropped 5 bases and J dropped 2; count of bases not matched to a gene: 16. The CDR3 runs 19 residues. CDR3 sequence: CSARIGLAGAIRATDTQYF. In DNA, the CDR3 is TGCAGTGCTCGAATCGGACTAGCGGGAGCGATAAGGGCCACAGATACGCAGTATTTT.

This sequence joins TRBV19 and TRBJ1-5, with 7 bases matching TRBD1. Germline CDR1 reads LNHDA; CDR2 reads SQIVND (reference sequence). There are 17 residues in the CDR3. V was pared by 0 bases and J by 2 bases, with 7 bases of the junction left unmatched. The CDR3 here is CASSIDRSTGGNQPQHF. The CDR3 DNA sequence: TGTGCCAGTAGTATAGATAGGAGCACAGGGGGCAATCAGCCCCAGCATTTT.

There are many counts of this clonotype. Here the CDR3 DNA reads TGTGCCAGCAGCCGGGGGAATGAGCAGTTCTTC. This translates into CASSRGNEQFF. This rearrangement joins TRBV3-1 to TRBJ2-1; D could derive from TRBD1 or TRBD2 (5 bases each). This CDR3 has 11 amino acids. V dropped 4 bases and J dropped 7 bases, with 5 bases sitting between them. Germline CDR1 LGHDT, CDR2 YNNKEL (reference sequence).

The V call is TRBV11-3, the J call TRBJ2-7, with 7 bases that match TRBD1. Germline CDR1 and CDR2: SGHNT and YENEEA. The CDR3 is made up of 17 amino acids. J gave up 3 bases and V 2 bases, and 13 bases lay outside the gene matches. The CDR3 loop reads CASSLWLVGQIIYEQYF. CDR3 in DNA: TGTGCCAGCAGCTTATGGCTAGTGGGACAGATAATCTACGAGCAGTACTTC.

In this sample, this clonotype turned up once. The chain recombines TRBV9 with TRBJ1-5, with 12 bases identical to TRBD1. The CDR3 runs 17 residues. In germline, CDR1 is SGDLS, CDR2 YYNGEE. V shed 4 bases, J shed 0 bases, and the junction held 5 bases outside the gene matches. The CDR3 spells CASSPGQGACSNQPQHF. CDR3 coding DNA: TGTGCCAGCAGCCCGGGACAGGGGGCTTGTAGCAATCAGCCCCAGCATTTT.

The V and J genes are TRBV20-1 and TRBJ2-7; tentative D call: TRBD2 (5 bases). This CDR3 is built from 13 residues. Germline loops: CDR1 DFQATT, CDR2 SNEGSKA (reference sequence). Trimming took off 5 bases at V and 0 bases at J, with 11 bases between the two ends. Here the CDR3 DNA reads TGCAGTGCTGGTGCGGGTAGCTCCTACGAGCAGTACTTC. Protein: CSAGAGSSYEQYF.

This clonotype ranks as medium-sized. The chain is built from TRBV30 and TRBJ1-4, with TRBD1 as a possible D gene (6 bases). Germline CDR1 GTSNPN, CDR2 SVGIG (reference sequence). The CDR3 loop spans 14 amino acids. With 3 bases removed from V and 7 bases from J, the gap between germline ends came to 15 bases. CDR3 sequence reads: CAWSAQTGAEKLFF. CDR3 nucleotides: TGTGCCTGGAGCGCTCAGACAGGTGCTGAAAAACTGTTTTTT.

The chain couples TRBV24-1 to TRBJ2-1; 13 nucleotides line up with TRBD2. The CDR3 spans 17 residues. J gave up 6 bases and V 5 bases, and 9 bases lay outside the gene matches. The V gene's germline CDR1 is KGHDR and CDR2 SFDVKD. CDR3 residues: CATSGLLAGGPGNEQFF. CDR3 nucleotide sequence: TGTGCCACCAGTGGTCTACTAGCGGGAGGGCCTGGCAATGAGCAGTTCTTC.

In this sample, this clonotype turned up many times. The chain is built from TRBV5-1 and TRBJ2-1; unclear D gene. V was cut by 4 bases and J by 1 base, with 12 bases left in between. Germline CDR1 reads SGHRS; CDR2 reads YFSETQ. CDR3 size: 15 residues. CDR3 bases: TGCGCCAGCAGCCTAGACACCGGATCCTACAATGAGCAGTTCTTC. Protein sequence: CASSLDTGSYNEQFF.

In its sample, this clonotype was seen once. A read error is likely, as this CDR3 ends without the conserved phenylalanine or tryptophan. The rearrangement uses TRBV7-9 and TRBJ2-6; D is undetermined. CDR3 length: 12 amino acids. Germline CDR1 is SEHNR and CDR2 is FQNEAQ (reference sequence). The CDR3 coding sequence is TGTGCCAGCAGCTCCGAGGCCAACCTCCTGACTTGC. The encoded protein is CASSSEANLLTC.

A few counts support this clonotype. The CDR3 loop reads CASSESSEAKSPLHF. CDR3 coding DNA: TGCGCCAGCAGTGAGTCTTCTGAAGCAAAGTCACCCCTCCACTTT. This chain uses TRBV10-1 with TRBJ1-6; D unresolved. The CDR3 has 15 amino acids. The V gene lost 0 bases and the J gene lost 10 bases, with 13 bases spanning the gap. CDR1 WNHNN and CDR2 SYGVQD come from the germline V gene (reference sequence).

By proportion, this clonotype is large. The rearrangement uses TRBV5-1 and TRBJ2-7; possibly TRBD1 for D (6 bases). The CDR3 loop spans 16 amino acids. Looked up from germline, CDR1 is SGHRS and CDR2 is YFSETQ. Trimming stripped 5 bases from V and 0 bases from J, with 18 bases between. CDR3 bases: TGCGCCAGCAGTCCAGGAACAGGGATTATCTCCTACGAGCAGTACTTC. Amino acid sequence: CASSPGTGIISYEQYF.